This T cell receptor beta chain was retrieved from a study of blood T cell repertoires in COVID-19. Looking at the study overall: In each case, the material was cDNA or gDNA derived from T cells, B-cell-depleted T cells, or PBMCs.

Each recovered donor of Cohort 3 presented with two negative PCRs, clearance, or symptom resolution. The CDR3 has 14 residues. With V trimmed by 8 bases and J by 10 bases, 15 bases remained unmatched. Looked up from germline, CDR1 is KGHSH and CDR2 is LQKENI. The repertoire was sequenced with immunoSEQ multiplex PCR; TCRdb's copy has only in-frame clones and lacks some. The data show hundreds of thousands of clones, 88% seen once. V gene TRBV18 combines with J gene TRBJ2-7; 9 bases match TRBD2. This clonotype was sampled from a woman aged 45-65 years who had recovered from COVID-19. What was sequenced was PBMCs or T cells enriched from blood (not recorded which). CDR3 loop: CASRPDSREGSQYF. DNA for the CDR3: TGTGCCAGCCGCCCGGACTCGCGGGAGGGCTCTCAGTACTTC.